This entry lists 8 T cell receptor beta chains sequenced from one sample in a study of early T cells in non-severe SARS-CoV-2 infection. TCRdb analysed the 5' RACE reads with MiXCR anew, one entry per CDR3 protein. The sample records more than 65,000 distinct CDR3 sequences, approximately 4.6% being singletons. This specimen was whole blood, taken at baseline. All receptors derive from an adult who was a healthcare worker with PCR-confirmed SARS-CoV-2 infection or an uninfected control (not recorded which). The donor label of this sample is uncertain.

This clonotype was recorded at least ten times. The V gene is TRBV18, the J gene TRBJ1-5; no reliable D call. CDR1 and CDR2 (germline): KGHSH, LQKENI. The CDR3 sequence is 13 residues long. The V and J ends lost 3 bases and 2 bases respectively, with 5 bases between them. DNA of the CDR3: TGTGCCAGCTCACCTGACCGCAATCAGCCCCAGCATTTT. Its protein product is CASSPDRNQPQHF.

J is TRBJ2-2 and V is TRBV19, with 7 bases aligning to TRBD1. V shed 4 bases, J shed 1 base, and the junction held 3 bases outside the gene matches. The CDR3 contains 15 residues. Germline V CDR1 and CDR2: LNHDA, SQIVND (reference sequence). The CDR3: CASSTWDRNTGELFF. Written as DNA, the CDR3 is TGTGCCAGTAGTACGTGGGACAGGAACACCGGGGAGCTGTTTTTT.

The chain joins TRBV7-9 to TRBJ1-5, with 10 bases fitting TRBD1. Germline CDR1 is SEHNR and CDR2 is FQNEAQ (reference sequence). V was clipped by 4 bases and J by 5 bases; unmatched bases: 5. The CDR3 spans 15 residues. The DNA for the CDR3 is TGTGCCAGCAGCTCACGACAGGGGGCGGATCAGCCCCAGCATTTT. Translating it yields CASSSRQGADQPQHF.

This clonotype was seen repeatedly, ten times or more. The gene calls are TRBV5-1 and TRBJ1-2; 7 bases are a match to TRBD1. CDR3 size: 14 residues. Germline V gene data show CDR1 as SGHRS and CDR2 as YFSETQ. V gave up 4 bases and J gave up 2 bases; unmatched junction bases: 5. Written as DNA, the CDR3 is TGCGCCAGCAGCCGGGACAGCGTGAACTATGGCTACACCTTC. Its protein product is CASSRDSVNYGYTF.

This clonotype appeared many times. This chain connects TRBV5-1 to TRBJ2-5, with TRBD2 matching over 11 bases. The germline gives CDR1 SGHRS, CDR2 YFSETQ. CDR3 length equals 17 residues. The ends lost 0 bases at V and 4 bases at J; junction bases unmatched: 8. CDR3 loop: CASSLARLAGGGETQYF. CDR3 sequence (DNA): TGCGCCAGCAGCTTGGCTCGGCTAGCGGGGGGAGGAGAGACCCAGTACTTC.

The chain couples TRBV5-1 to TRBJ2-5, with D possibly TRBD1 on 6 matching bases. CDR1 SGHRS and CDR2 YFSETQ come from the germline V gene. Trimming removed 7 bases at V and 3 bases at J, with 19 bases between. The CDR3 is made up of 15 amino acids. CDR3 in amino acids: CASGKEGHREETQYF. CDR3 sequence (DNA): TGCGCCAGCGGGAAAGAGGGACACAGGGAAGAGACCCAGTACTTC.

The chain joins TRBV30 to TRBJ1-1; maybe TRBD1 (6 bases). This CDR3 is 14 amino acids long. The germline gives CDR1 GTSNPN, CDR2 SVGIG (reference sequence). V was clipped by 5 bases and J by 3 bases, with 16 bases between them. CDR3 sequence (DNA): TGTGCCTGGGCAAGGGGGGCCGGCGACACTGAAGCTTTCTTT. Encoded protein: CAWARGAGDTEAFF.

This clonotype was counted a few times. The J gene is TRBJ2-5, the V gene TRBV18, with 12 nucleotides matching TRBD1. The CDR3 is made up of 17 amino acids. With V trimmed by 3 bases and J by 5 bases, 10 bases remained unmatched. CDR1 is KGHSH, CDR2 LQKENI, per germline. CDR3 DNA sequence: TGTGCCAGCTCACCCCCCCCCGGGACAGGGGGCAGCGAGACCCAGTACTTC. It is translated as CASSPPPGTGGSETQYF.